One sample yielded the 18 T cell receptor beta chains listed below, sequenced in a study of OX40 agonist ivuxolimab in advanced cancers. Produced via immunoSEQ multiplex PCR; TCRdb's table is partial and in-frame only. The sample has over 45,000 clones, roughly 89% seen once. This sample comprised CD4+ or CD8+ T cells sorted from blood, obtained in a trial of the OX40 agonist ivuxolimab. Source of these receptors: an adult with an advanced solid tumor such as melanoma, head and neck, liver or kidney cancer.

The rearrangement joins TRBV19 to TRBJ1-5; 7 positions agree with TRBD1. Germline V gene data show CDR1 as LNHDA and CDR2 as SQIVND (reference sequence). This CDR3 contains 16 residues. Trimming cost V 4 bases and J 2 bases; bases outside gene matches: 8. CDR3 nucleotide sequence: TGTGCCAGTAGTACAAGACAGGGTTTGGGCAATCAGCCCCAGCATTTT. Translating gives CASSTRQGLGNQPQHF.

This clone was picked up one time. V is TRBV9 and J is TRBJ2-2; D is unresolved. V was pared by 0 bases and J by 3 bases, with 6 bases between. This CDR3 region has 14 residues. Germline V gives CDR1 SGDLS, CDR2 YYNGEE. The CDR3 DNA reads as TGTGCCAGCAGCGTAGATCTCCACACCGGGGAGCTGTTTTTT. It yields the protein CASSVDLHTGELFF.

The chain recombines TRBV7-2 with TRBJ1-4; TRBD1 agrees at 9 bases. The CDR3 is 15 residues long. Unmatched junction bases numbered 2, after V lost 2 bases and J lost 4 bases. Germline assignment: CDR1 SGHTA and CDR2 FQGNSA. The CDR3 spells CASSLPGQGNEKLFF. CDR3 in DNA: TGTGCCAGCAGCTTACCGGGACAGGGTAATGAAAAACTGTTTTTT.

The V gene is TRBV6-1, the J gene TRBJ1-5; the match to TRBD1 covers 9 bases. J lost 4 bases, V lost 4 bases, and 5 bases had no gene match. The CDR3 consists of 15 residues. Germline values: CDR1 MNHNS, CDR2 SASEGT. This CDR3 is CASSGKTGGNQPQHF. The CDR3 DNA reads TGTGCCAGCAGTGGTAAGACAGGGGGAAATCAGCCCCAGCATTTT.

The chain joins TRBV28 to TRBJ2-3; tentatively, D is TRBD1 or TRBD2 (5 bases each). The CDR3 runs to 16 residues. The germline V and J ends were trimmed by 6 bases and 1 base, with 17 bases remaining between them. CDR1 is MDHEN and CDR2 is SYDVKM in the germline V gene. This CDR3 reads CASRPPTMGGTDTQYF. CDR3 DNA: TGTGCCAGCAGACCCCCGACTATGGGGGGCACAGATACGCAGTATTTT.

The chain links TRBV25-1 to TRBJ1-6, with D possibly matching TRBD1 (5 bases). The CDR3 extends over 14 amino acids. The ends were cut back, 7 bases at V and 5 bases at J, with 12 bases in the middle. Looked up from germline, CDR1 is MGHDK and CDR2 is SYGVNS. The CDR3 reads CASKSGGNNSPLHF. For the CDR3, the DNA is TGTGCCAGCAAGAGCGGGGGGAATAATTCACCCCTCCACTTT.

The chain is built from TRBV7-8 and TRBJ2-5; TRBD2 agrees at 7 bases. The length of the CDR3 is 15 residues. Germline lookup yields CDR1 SGHVS and CDR2 FQNEAQ. Trimming took 4 bases from V and 7 from J; bases not matched to a gene: 12. The CDR3 DNA is TGTGCCAGCAGCTCAGCCCTCAGGGAGGGAGGGACCCAGTACTTC. Its protein is CASSSALREGGTQYF.

With regard to this clone: A junction boundary mismatches the germline segment, possibly from a read error. The rearrangement uses TRBV10-3 and TRBJ2-7, with TRBD1 matching over 8 bases. Germline-derived CDR1 and CDR2 are ENHRY and SYGVKD. The CDR3 loop spans 13 amino acids. CDR3 sequence: CATSGTGDYEQYF. DNA for the CDR3: TGTGCCACCAGTGGGACAGGAGACTACGAGCAGTACTTC.

The chain employs TRBV7-9 and TRBJ2-1, with 8 bases identical to TRBD2. CDR3 length: 15 amino acids. V lost 5 bases and J lost 8; bases outside the gene matches: 11. Germline V gives CDR1 SEHNR, CDR2 FQNEAQ (reference sequence). CDR3 in amino acids: CASSKTSGSIDEQFF. CDR3 nucleotide sequence: TGTGCCAGCAGCAAGACGAGCGGGAGTATCGATGAGCAGTTCTTC.

This chain uses TRBV6-1 with TRBJ2-7, with 8 bases that match TRBD2. The CDR3 loop spans 15 amino acids. V dropped 0 bases and J dropped 0; count of bases not matched to a gene: 1. Germline CDR1 reads MNHNS; CDR2 reads SASEGT. This CDR3 is CASSEAGTSSYEQYF. In DNA form, the CDR3 reads TGTGCCAGCAGTGAAGCAGGGACTAGCTCCTACGAGCAGTACTTC.

V gene TRBV30 combines with J gene TRBJ2-1; D tentatively reads TRBD1 or TRBD2 (5 bases each). The CDR3 is made up of 13 amino acids. V was cut by 3 bases and J by 13 bases, with 19 bases left in between. The germline V gene has CDR1 GTSNPN and CDR2 SVGIG (reference sequence). The CDR3 sequence: CAWSPQGLRVQFF. CDR3 sequence (DNA): TGTGCCTGGAGCCCCCAGGGTTTGCGGGTACAGTTCTTC.

The V and J genes are TRBV5-1 and TRBJ2-5; TRBD1 agrees at 7 bases. CDR3 length: 14 residues. V lost 4 bases to trimming and J lost 4 bases; unmatched junction nucleotides: 7. Germline V CDR1 and CDR2: SGHRS, YFSETQ. CDR3 amino acids: CASSPQGEVETQYF. The DNA of the CDR3 is TGCGCCAGCAGCCCCCAGGGGGAAGTAGAGACCCAGTACTTC.

The chain carries TRBV5-6 and TRBJ2-7; 9 bases agree with TRBD2. This CDR3 spans 16 amino acids. Germline CDR1 and CDR2: SGHDT and YYEEEE. The J segment lost 6 bases and the V segment lost 6 bases, leaving 16 bases of the junction unmatched. DNA of the CDR3: TGTGCCAGCACCGTGGGGGGGGGACTAGCCTTCCTCGAGCAGTACTTC. Protein sequence: CASTVGGGLAFLEQYF.

This clone came up once. The rearrangement uses TRBV29-1 and TRBJ1-3; D remains ambiguous. The germline V and J ends were trimmed by 0 bases and 6 bases, with 12 bases remaining between them. Germline assignment: CDR1 SQVTM and CDR2 ANQGSEA. The length of the CDR3 is 14 residues. The CDR3 sequence: CSVEDGLLSNTIYF. DNA of the CDR3: TGCAGCGTTGAAGATGGACTTCTTTCAAACACCATATATTTT.

This clone appeared a single time. J is TRBJ1-5 and V is TRBV6-1; 7 bases align to TRBD1. With V trimmed by 7 bases and J by 0 bases, 3 bases remained unmatched. The CDR3 has 14 amino acids. In germline, CDR1 is MNHNS, CDR2 SASEGT. CDR3 coding DNA: TGTGCCAGCACTGGACAGGTTAGCAATCAGCCCCAGCATTTT. Translating it yields CASTGQVSNQPQHF.

The genes are TRBV18 and TRBJ2-7; 9 bases agree with TRBD1. The ends lost 5 bases at V and 8 bases at J; junction bases unmatched: 10. This CDR3 has 14 amino acids. The V gene's germline CDR1 is KGHSH and CDR2 LQKENI. The CDR3 DNA sequence: TGTGCCAGCTCAAGTGGGACAGGGAGGAGCCAGCAGTACTTC. It specifies CASSSGTGRSQQYF. Full variable domain (outside the CDR3, taken from reference TRBV18 and TRBJ2-7): NAGVMQNPRHLVRRRGQEARLRCSPMKGHSHVYWYRQLPEEGLKFMVYLQKENIIDESGMPKERFSAEFPKEGPSILRIQQVVRGDSAAYFCASSSGTGRSQQYFGPGTRLTVT.

The rearrangement links TRBV19 to TRBJ1-4; D not certain. From germline, CDR1 is LNHDA and CDR2 SQIVND (reference sequence). V shed 1 base and J shed 5 bases, with 11 bases lying between them. The CDR3 extends over 15 amino acids. In DNA, the CDR3 is TGTGCCAGTAGTATAGCTGGGCAGAGGAATGAAAAACTGTTTTTT. It translates to CASSIAGQRNEKLFF.

This clone was counted a few times. The rearrangement joins TRBV2 to TRBJ2-7; D call uncertain. The CDR3 runs 15 residues. The germline CDR1 and CDR2 sequences are SNHLY and FYNNEI. Trimming shortened V by 6 bases and J by 0 bases, and 15 bases separated the two germline ends. CDR3 nucleotide sequence: TGTGCCAGCAGATTTGGCTCCCAAAGCTCCTACGAGCAGTACTTC. Its protein is CASRFGSQSSYEQYF.